This T cell receptor (beta chain) was sequenced during a study of cytomegalovirus exposure and HLA in healthy donors. Overall study: From some 190 million T cells, an earlier analysis saw roughly 110 million unique TCR beta sequences.

The PCR employed 60 Vbeta primers together with 13 Jbeta primers. TCRdb's copy holds only in-frame clones and misses some; the assay was immunoSEQ multiplex PCR. In total, the table holds about 130,000 clones. CDR1 and CDR2 from the germline V gene are SEHNR and FQNEAQ (reference sequence). V trimming: 0 bases; J trimming: 5 bases; junction bases outside the gene matches: 14. The CDR3 sequence is 19 residues long. The TCR comes from a man under 40 in good health and CMV-seronegative. The chain combines TRBV7-9 with TRBJ2-3; TRBD2 matches at 10 bases. The sample comprised PBMCs. CDR3 coding DNA: TGTGCCAGCAGCTTAGCGGCGGTCCTACTAGCGGGAAGGGTAGATACGCAGTATTTT. It translates to CASSLAAVLLAGRVDTQYF.